This T cell receptor beta chain emerged from a study of cytomegalovirus exposure and HLA in healthy donors. General study results and limits: As was reported, the classifier diagnosed cytomegalovirus status with high specificity and sensitivity. A few CMV-associated chains proved CMV antigen-specific in vitro.

PCR amplification relied on 60 Vbeta primers (plus 13 Jbeta primers). Here immunoSEQ multiplex PCR was the method, and the copy in TCRdb shows in-frame clones only, minus some. The top ten clones hold roughly 6.8% of a sample with around 70,000 clones, 75% to 90% of them seen once. V gave up 2 bases and J gave up 5 bases, with 7 bases separating them. This CDR3 region has 12 residues. Per the germline V gene, CDR1 is SGHDT and CDR2 is YYEEEE. This clone occurred a few times. Its target is not known. This chain connects TRBV5-6 to TRBJ1-1, with D hard to call. This sequence was found in a human donor in good health. Sequencing was done on a sample of PBMCs. CDR3 loop: CASSFLVTEAFF. Written as DNA, the CDR3 is TGTGCCAGCAGCTTTCTAGTGACTGAAGCTTTCTTT.